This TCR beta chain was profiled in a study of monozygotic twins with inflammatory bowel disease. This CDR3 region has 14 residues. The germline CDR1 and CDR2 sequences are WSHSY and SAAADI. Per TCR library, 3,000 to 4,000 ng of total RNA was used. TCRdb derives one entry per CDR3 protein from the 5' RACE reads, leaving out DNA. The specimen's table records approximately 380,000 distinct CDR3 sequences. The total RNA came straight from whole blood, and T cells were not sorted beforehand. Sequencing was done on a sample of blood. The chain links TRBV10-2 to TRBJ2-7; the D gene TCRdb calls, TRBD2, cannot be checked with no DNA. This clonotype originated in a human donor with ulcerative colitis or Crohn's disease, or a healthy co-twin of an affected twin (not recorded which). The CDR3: CASCRAGNLYEQYF.